Presented here are 5 T cell receptor beta chains from one specimen sequenced in a study of blood T cell repertoires in COVID-19. Clones were sequenced by immunoSEQ multiplex PCR, and TCRdb holds only the in-frame ones, with some missing. The sample includes about 34,000 clones, 90% of them seen just once. Sequenced sample: peripheral blood. The receptors shown here come from a man older than 75 with acute or convalescent COVID-19.

This clone was counted between two and nine times. The chain combines TRBV5-1 with TRBJ2-1; TRBD2 agrees at 10 bases. Germline V gene lookup returns CDR1 SGHRS and CDR2 YFSETQ. Trimming at V came to 0 bases and at J to 8 bases, leaving 8 bases not matched to a gene. This CDR3 spans 16 amino acids. The CDR3 DNA is TGCGCCAGCAGCTTGGAGGGCCAGGGACTAGCGTATGAGCAGTTCTTC. As protein: CASSLEGQGLAYEQFF.

The rearrangement links TRBV5-6 to TRBJ2-2; the match to TRBD1 covers 9 bases. Germline values: CDR1 SGHDT, CDR2 YYEEEE. Germline trimming cut 3 bases from V and 8 bases from J; bases unmatched to any gene: 8. The length of the CDR3 is 15 residues. CDR3 amino acids: CASSSGQGLRGELFF. As DNA, the CDR3 is TGTGCCAGCAGCTCGGGACAGGGTCTCAGGGGGGAGCTGTTTTTT.

The V and J genes are TRBV28 and TRBJ1-6; D is unresolved. This CDR3 contains 14 residues. Germline-derived CDR1 and CDR2 are MDHEN and SYDVKM. The ends were cut back, 2 bases at V and 7 bases at J, with 9 bases in the middle. Here the CDR3 reads CASSLGQNNSPLHF. CDR3 in DNA: TGTGCCAGCAGTTTAGGGCAGAACAATTCACCCCTCCACTTT.

The chain recombines TRBV18 with TRBJ1-1; D gene unclear. The V end was cut by 0 bases, the J end by 5 bases, with 16 bases between. The CDR3 runs to 16 residues. Germline lookup yields CDR1 KGHSH and CDR2 LQKENI. DNA of the CDR3: TGTGCCAGCTCACCACCGGCCGCGGGAGTTGGGACTGAAGCTTTCTTT. This sequence encodes CASSPPAAGVGTEAFF. Supplemented by reference TRBV18 and TRBJ1-1, the full variable domain reads NAGVMQNPRHLVRRRGQEARLRCSPMKGHSHVYWYRQLPEEGLKFMVYLQKENIIDESGMPKERFSAEFPKEGPSILRIQQVVRGDSAAYFCASSPPAAGVGTEAFFGQGTRLTVV.

The V call is TRBV28, the J call TRBJ1-5, with 7 bases aligning to TRBD1. The CDR3 runs to 15 residues. The germline V gene has CDR1 MDHEN and CDR2 SYDVKM. With V trimmed by 6 bases and J by 4 bases, 9 bases remained unmatched. DNA of the CDR3: TGTGCCAGCAGGACCCACCGGGACAGAAATCAGCCCCAGCATTTT. It encodes CASRTHRDRNQPQHF.